The text below deals with one T cell receptor beta chain. This clonotype has a count of ten or more. Its target antigen remains unknown. No base quality information exists; no much larger clone differs at one position. From the germline V gene (reference sequence), CDR1 is DFQATT and CDR2 is SNEGSKA. The CDR3 runs 11 residues from the cysteine to the phenylalanine. Kept here is only the CDR3 DNA, which spans 33 bases and is read in frame from base 1. The V and J ends are trimmed by 3 bases and 6 bases, leaving 9 bases between them. Amplification of TCR beta CDR3 regions was carried out from RNA transcripts. The TCR CDR3 was subjected to a first round of RT-PCR using the HTBI primer set and the Qiagen OneStep RT-PCR kit. Libraries were constructed in a second round of multiplex PCR, after which size selection and purification were performed. Sequencing of the libraries was done on an Illumina HiSeq2000 using paired-end 100 bp reads. In the original analysis: Raw data were processed with SOAPnuke, discarding reads with adapters, uncalled bases, mean Phred below 15, or no exact constant-primer or identifier match. High-quality paired reads were merged with COPE v1.2.5, and unique nucleotide sequences were defined as clonotypes. Clonotypes were aligned to IMGT TRBV, TRBD and TRBJ reference segments using MiTCR v1.1. Analysis was restricted to V-J combinations with a frequency above 0.0001, which covered about 99% of repertoires. A TCS score was defined as the ratio between F50 (clonal expansion) and ExV (chaos), using BLOSUM62-based TCRdist between CDR3 peptides within each V-J. Welch's t-statistics and random forest reduced roughly 500 V-J features to roughly 13, which were used in a naive Bayes classifier (R e1071). The Morisita-Horn index was used to measure how similar the thyroid and blood repertoires were. In-frame beta chains were kept once TCRdb had trimmed the public reads at Q25 with fastp and called clones with MiXCR. Each CDR3 protein gets just one entry, which takes the most common genes and DNA from the rows behind it. These V and J calls derive from TCRdb rather than the authors' analysis. In this sample the table shows fewer than 650,000 distinct CDR3 sequences, under 15% of which occur a single time. The ten largest clonotypes hold around 4% of the sample.

The data belong to a study of T cells in Graves' hyperthyroidism and ophthalmopathy (dated by TCRdb to the late 2010s). Describing the broader study: Peripheral blood was collected at initial diagnosis, before any treatment. To identify TCR V-J signatures that set the groups apart, the researchers used a discovery cohort of 100 patients, made up of under 45 with Graves' ophthalmopathy and 57 with stable Graves' hyperthyroidism. Prospective prediction of ophthalmopathy was tested in an independent validation cohort of 18 to 20 hyperthyroidism patients and 17 patients who later progressed to ophthalmopathy. The approximately 97 discovery patients were randomly divided into training and test sets at a 7:3 ratio. In addition, the study compared T-cell repertoires in thyroid tissue and in blood from roughly 6 Graves' hyperthyroidism patients. After sampling, hyperthyroidism patients received methimazole starting at 30 mg daily, and ophthalmopathy patients received high-dose intravenous methylprednisolone. The paper reports TCR Vbeta CDR3 sequencing of about 140 peripheral blood samples: under 45 ophthalmopathy, fewer than 80 hyperthyroidism and 17 progressor patients.

Findings and caveats that apply to the study as a whole: In validation, the model predicted progression to ophthalmopathy a median of roughly 6.1 months before onset, with around 70% sensitivity and about 72% specificity. A 13 V-J signature model separated ophthalmopathy from stable hyperthyroidism, with roughly 88% sensitivity and roughly 81% specificity in cross-validation and 80%/75% in testing. Blood samples also contained most of the expanded thyroid clonotypes (frequency above 0.001), which suggests that blood repertoires may reflect thyroid immune responses. Sample size was not statistically predetermined, and blinding of investigators to group allocation was not performed.

Ophthalmopathy patients had moderately to severely active disease, Clinical Activity Score of at least 3, NOSPECS grade of at least 4, and duration under 3 months. Exclusion was applied to patients with uncontrolled infections, other autoimmune diseases, pregnancy or lactation. Diagnoses relied on clinical symptoms, serum thyroxine and TRAb, thyroid ultrasound and orbital computed tomography. PBMCs were isolated from approximately 10 ml of fresh peripheral blood by Ficoll-Paque density gradient centrifugation. Trizol reagent was used to extract total RNA, and RNA quality was then checked on an Agilent 2100 Bioanalyzer.

This sequence originates from a woman aged 40 to 55 with Graves' ophthalmopathy. The V gene is TRBV20-1 and the J gene is TRBJ2-7, with the D gene not clear enough to name. Sequences were obtained from blood. Here the CDR3 is given as CSASTRSEQYF. The bases read TGCAGTGCTAGCACAAGATCCGAGCAGTACTTC.